The entry below describes one TCR beta chain. The entry originates in a study of blood T cell repertoires in COVID-19. Study as a whole: Acute and convalescent COVID-19 samples came from the United States, Italy and Spain. Nucleic acid was either cDNA or gDNA, and it came from T cells, B-cell-depleted T cells, or PBMCs.

The CDR3 covers 13 residues. Per the germline V gene, CDR1 is GTSNPN and CDR2 is SVGIG (reference sequence). The V and J ends lost 2 bases and 4 bases, in that order; junction bases with no gene match: 3. Sequencing was performed with immunoSEQ multiplex PCR; in TCRdb, only in-frame clones are kept and a portion is missing. The data hold some 150,000 clones, with roughly 82% observed a single time. The chain combines TRBV30 with TRBJ1-1; 8 nucleotides match TRBD1. The sequenced sample was peripheral blood. The clonotype was recovered from a human donor in a cohort sampled during active COVID-19. The CDR3 protein is CAWSSTGGTEAFF. The CDR3 DNA reads TGTGCCTGGAGTTCAACAGGGGGCACTGAAGCTTTCTTT.